This TCR beta chain was retrieved from a study of prognosis after radiotherapy for stage I lung cancer. Six milliliters of peripheral blood were drawn at each of two time points. Genomic DNA provided the template from which TCR beta CDR3 was amplified by two-round multiplex PCR. Primers (each specific to one TRBV or TRBJ gene) were used in first-round PCR. It was universal primers that the second PCR round used. In TCRdb, the multiplex PCR reads were re-called with MiXCR into one record per CDR3 protein. The sample includes fewer than 40,000 distinct CDR3 sequences, about 40% of them seen just once. Study observations and caveats: Metastatic and non-metastatic patients reportedly diverged in TRBV and TRBJ gene usage. Whether the expanded TCR clones were tumor-specific was not determined.

The CDR3 extends over 13 amino acids. The ends lost 6 bases at V and 2 bases at J; junction bases unmatched: 1. This clonotype was picked up many times. What it binds is not known. J is TRBJ2-5 and V is TRBV12-3 or TRBV12-4; TRBD1 matches at 9 bases. This clonotype was sampled from a donor aged 50 or older with non-small cell lung cancer. This material consisted of PBMCs, taken before or after stereotactic body radiation therapy (not recorded which). The CDR3: CASRGTGQETQYF. The DNA of the CDR3 is TGTGCCAGCAGGGGGACAGGGCAAGAGACCCAGTACTTC.